Below are 10 T cell receptor beta chains sequenced from a single sample in a study of CD8+ T cells in alopecia areata. Treatment in this sample: oral pan-JAK inhibitor, 5-10 mg twice daily. Reverse transcribed after extraction, RNA yielded cDNA as the sequencing template. Profiling relied on immunoSEQ multiplex PCR, and the TCRdb table lists in-frame clones only, not all of them. The sample comprises more than 200,000 clones, about 64% of which are singletons, and roughly 4.2% rests with the top ten. The specimen was CD4+ T cells sorted from blood, collected at week 4, from a patient treated with tofacitinib. The source is a human donor with alopecia areata.

The rearrangement joins TRBV7-9 to TRBJ2-5, with D perhaps TRBD1 (6 bases). Germline V lookup: CDR1 SEHNR, CDR2 FQNEAQ (reference sequence). Trimming left V 6 bases short and J 1 base short, with 12 bases between. The CDR3 sequence is 14 residues long. In DNA form, the CDR3 reads TGTGCCAGCAGTCAACGGACAGTCCAAGAGACCCAGTACTTC. It translates to CASSQRTVQETQYF.

V and J are TRBV7-2 and TRBJ1-6; TRBD1 aligns across 7 bases. Unmatched junction bases numbered 7, after V lost 6 bases and J lost 5 bases. This CDR3 contains 15 residues. Germline CDR1 is SGHTA and CDR2 is FQGNSA. CDR3 residues: CASSRQGGNNSPLHF. The DNA for the CDR3 is TGTGCCAGCAGTCGACAGGGAGGGAATAATTCACCCCTCCACTTT.

V and J are TRBV11-3 and TRBJ1-6, with D tentatively TRBD1 (5 bases). This CDR3 has 15 residues. Trimming removed 5 bases at V and 9 bases at J, with 17 bases between. Germline V gene data show CDR1 as SGHNT and CDR2 as YENEEA. The CDR3 loop is CASSQGHLKGSPLHF. The DNA for the CDR3 is TGTGCCAGCAGCCAAGGACACCTGAAGGGTTCACCCCTCCACTTT.

This chain uses TRBV30 with TRBJ1-2, with a weak D call TRBD1 (5 bases). The CDR3 runs 14 residues. Germline-derived CDR1 and CDR2 are GTSNPN and SVGIG (reference sequence). V gave up 4 bases and J gave up 5 bases, with 17 bases separating them. CDR3 DNA: TGTGCCTGGAAGAACCGGGGGAAAGGGTATGGCTACACCTTC. The encoded protein is CAWKNRGKGYGYTF.

The CDR3 reads CASSQVGSEETQYF. The CDR3 nucleotides read TGCGCCAGCAGCCAAGTGGGCAGCGAAGAGACCCAGTACTTC. The chain recombines TRBV4-3 with TRBJ2-5; D gene uncertain. CDR1 is LGHNA and CDR2 is YSLEER in the germline V gene. V dropped 1 base and J dropped 3 bases, with 9 bases sitting between them. The CDR3 sequence is 14 residues long.

This sequence joins TRBV4-3 and TRBJ2-5; D may be TRBD1 or TRBD2 (5 bases each). CDR1 and CDR2 from the germline V gene are LGHNA and YSLEER. V was clipped by 4 bases and J by 3 bases, with 12 bases between them. CDR3 length: 14 residues. CDR3 DNA sequence: TGCGCCAGCAGCCCTACCGGGACCAAAGAGACCCAGTACTTC. This sequence encodes CASSPTGTKETQYF.

V and J are TRBV6-6 and TRBJ2-7; 10 bases match TRBD1. This CDR3 is 14 amino acids long. The germline gives CDR1 MNHNY, CDR2 SVGAGI (reference sequence). With 6 bases clipped from V and 3 bases from J, the junction kept 5 bases outside the gene matches. Here the CDR3 DNA reads TGTGCCAGCAGCACCGGGGACAGGGGCTACGAGCAGTACTTC. Amino acids: CASSTGDRGYEQYF.

This clone was observed a few times. V is TRBV5-1 and J is TRBJ2-3, with D unclear. The length of the CDR3 is 14 residues. With 0 bases removed from V and 4 bases from J, the gap between germline ends came to 9 bases. Germline V gene lookup returns CDR1 SGHRS and CDR2 YFSETQ. CDR3 nucleotides: TGCGCCAGCAGCTTGGACAAACGGGCAGATACGCAGTATTTT. Amino acid sequence: CASSLDKRADTQYF. The full variable domain, in which reference TRBV5-1 and TRBJ2-3 provide the parts outside the CDR3, is KAGVTQTPRYLIKTRGQQVTLSCSPISGHRSVSWYQQTPGQGLQFLFEYFSETQRNKGNFPGRFSGRQFSNSRSEMNVSTLELGDSALYLCASSLDKRADTQYFGPGTRLTVL.

The rearrangement links TRBV7-2 to TRBJ2-3; D possibly corresponds to TRBD1 (6 bases). The V end lost 4 bases, the J end lost 4 bases, and 15 bases lay between the germline ends. CDR1 SGHTA and CDR2 FQGNSA come from the germline V gene. CDR3 length: 15 amino acids. The DNA for the CDR3 is TGTGCCAGCAGCTCGACAGGTTTTATCGCAGATACGCAGTATTTT. As protein: CASSSTGFIADTQYF.

The rearrangement links TRBV30 to TRBJ1-6; TRBD1 agrees at 9 bases. The ends lost 0 bases at V and 7 bases at J; junction bases unmatched: 7. CDR3 length: 16 residues. Germline loops: CDR1 GTSNPN, CDR2 SVGIG (reference sequence). The CDR3 region is CAWSVSEGTGNSPLHF. The CDR3, as DNA: TGTGCCTGGAGTGTAAGTGAGGGGACAGGGAATTCACCCCTCCACTTT.